The entry below gives a single T cell receptor beta chain sequence along with its context. The sample belongs to a study of blood T cell repertoires in COVID-19. Across the study: Researchers got acute and convalescent COVID-19 samples from the United States, Italy and Spain. The cDNA or gDNA used as material had been derived from T cells, B-cell-depleted T cells, or PBMCs.

This CDR3 is 14 amino acids long. V shed 8 bases, J shed 7 bases, and the junction held 14 bases outside the gene matches. Germline-derived CDR1 and CDR2 are LNHDA and SQIVND (reference sequence). Original analysis: For nucleated cells, counts were estimated from reference gene primer amplification. TCRdb's table, derived via immunoSEQ multiplex PCR, lists solely in-frame clones and lacks some. V and J calls and clone size are copied from that table; D and trimming were computed from the DNA. This table has about 130,000 clones, roughly three quarters appearing once. The material sequenced was peripheral blood. The clonotype was recovered from a woman aged 70-85 years with acute or convalescent COVID-19. The chain joins TRBV19 to TRBJ2-7; 7 nucleotides match TRBD2. CDR3 nucleotide sequence: TGTGCCAGTCGGGCCGGACTAGAGTTAGGAGAGCAGTACTTC. Its translation: CASRAGLELGEQYF.